The 18 T cell receptor beta chains reported below all come from one sample, sequenced in a study of T cells in women clearing cervical HPV infection. Sequenced by immunoSEQ multiplex PCR; TCRdb stores in-frame clones only, minus some. Here the sample table reports some 20,000 clones. The specimen sequenced was blood buffy coat. The receptor set was obtained from a woman between 18 and 70 years old with a cervical HPV16 infection that either progressed to CIN3+ or cleared (not recorded which).

In regard to this clone: The CDR3 is cut off 3 residues early in the read; its end comes from the germline J gene. The chain recombines TRBV7-8 with TRBJ1-3, with D possibly being TRBD1 (5 bases). CDR3 length equals 15 residues. V was trimmed by 2 bases and J by 4 bases, leaving 12 bases between them. CDR1 is SGHVS, CDR2 FQNEAQ, per germline. The CDR3 DNA, read in part, is TGTGCCAGCAGCTTAAGAGGCAGGGTCGGAAACACC. It is translated as CASSLRGRVGNT. The CDR3 as a whole reads CASSLRGRVGNTIYF.

To note about this clone: Read coverage stops 3 residues before the CDR3 terminus; the germline J gene supplies the remainder. The chain carries TRBV11-3 and TRBJ2-3, with TRBD1 matching over 7 bases. There are 15 residues in the CDR3. Germline V gives CDR1 SGHNT, CDR2 YENEEA. Germline trimming cut 2 bases from V and 2 bases from J; bases unmatched to any gene: 4. CDR3 DNA (partial): TGTGCCAGCAGCTTAACAGGGGACGACACAGATACG. As protein: CASSLTGDDTDT. The whole CDR3 protein reads CASSLTGDDTDTQYF.

Comment on this clone: The read stops 3 residues short of the end of the CDR3; the missing end is completed from the germline J gene. V and J are TRBV27 and TRBJ2-7; a weak D match, TRBD1 (5 bases). The CDR3 contains 14 residues. Germline CDR1 and CDR2: MNHEY and SMNVEV (reference sequence). V dropped 6 bases and J dropped 1 base, with 13 bases sitting between them. CDR3 residues: CASSHTTDSYEQYF. The CDR3 bases that were read are TGTGCCAGCAGCCATACGACAGATTCCTACGAG.

As regards this clone: The sequenced fragment ends 3 residues before the CDR3 boundary, so the rest is inferred from the germline J gene. This rearrangement joins TRBV12-3 or TRBV12-4 to TRBJ1-6, with D uncertain. Trimming left V 6 bases short and J 0 bases short, with 15 bases between. The CDR3 is made up of 17 amino acids. CDR3 DNA, as far as it was read: TGTGCCAGCAGCCCTAGCGTGGGGAACTCCTATAATTCACCC. This translates into CASSPSVGNSYNSP. The whole CDR3 is CASSPSVGNSYNSPLHF.

Remarks on this clone: The sequence runs out 3 residues before the end of the CDR3; the remainder is reconstructed from the germline J gene. This rearrangement joins TRBV5-1 to TRBJ1-1; tentatively, D is TRBD1 (6 bases). This CDR3 is 15 amino acids long. The germline V and J ends were trimmed by 4 bases and 2 bases, with 15 bases remaining between them. Germline CDR1 and CDR2: SGHRS and YFSETQ. The part of the CDR3 DNA that was read is TGCGCCAGCAGCCTGGACGGACAGCTTAACACTGAA. This gives the protein CASSLDGQLNTE. The whole CDR3 is CASSLDGQLNTEAFF.

In regard to this clone: The read halts 3 residues ahead of the CDR3 end, with the missing end drawn from the germline J gene. The chain uses TRBV7-9 and TRBJ1-2; TRBD1 might be the D (6 bases). Germline CDR1 SEHNR, CDR2 FQNEAQ (reference sequence). The CDR3 has 15 residues. The CDR3 sequence is CASSELQGDLRDYTF. Partial CDR3 DNA: TGTGCCAGCAGCGAATTACAGGGAGATCTTCGGGAC.

Worth noting for this clone: The read falls 3 residues short of the CDR3 end, and the missing part is taken from the germline J gene. The V and J genes are TRBV7-6 and TRBJ2-3; TRBD2 might be the D (5 bases). The CDR3 contains 15 residues. CDR1 is SGHVS, CDR2 FNYEAQ, per germline. Trimming removed 5 bases at V and 5 bases at J, with 17 bases between. The covered CDR3 bases are TGTGCCAGCAGCAAAACACGGATCGGGGAAGATACG. Protein sequence: CASSKTRIGEDT. From start to end, the CDR3 is CASSKTRIGEDTQYF.

In regard to this clone: The CDR3 extends 3 residues past the end of the read, so its final part is completed from the germline J gene. The chain carries TRBV7-2 and TRBJ2-7, with a weak D call TRBD1 (6 bases). V gave up 1 base and J gave up 1 base, with 8 bases separating them. In germline, CDR1 is SGHTA, CDR2 FQGNSA. The CDR3 totals 14 residues. The CDR3 reads CASSLDRVSYEQYF. Partial CDR3 DNA: TGTGCCAGCAGCTTAGACAGGGTGTCCTACGAG.

With respect to this clone: With the read ending 3 residues before the CDR3 end, the germline J gene is used to fill in that end. This chain connects TRBV5-1 to TRBJ1-1; possible D gene TRBD1, 5 bases. CDR1 and CDR2 from the germline V gene are SGHRS and YFSETQ. This CDR3 is built from 17 residues. V was cut by 4 bases and J by 0 bases, with 19 bases left in between. The CDR3 region is CASSQAGVGRVNTEAFF. The part of the CDR3 DNA that was read is TGCGCCAGCAGCCAAGCGGGAGTTGGCAGGGTGAACACTGAA.

This CDR3 is CSARRGSSSNQPQHF. CDR3 DNA (partial): TGCAGTGCTAGGAGGGGATCTTCTAGCAATCAGCCC. The chain uses TRBV20-1 and TRBJ1-5, with D possibly TRBD1 on 5 matching bases. The read comes to an end 3 residues before the CDR3 does, leaving the germline J gene to fill in the end. Trimming took off 3 bases at V and 0 bases at J, with 12 bases between the two ends. The CDR3 has 15 amino acids. CDR1 and CDR2 from the germline V gene are DFQATT and SNEGSKA (reference sequence).

On this clone itself: From the germline J gene comes the end of the CDR3, since the read stops 3 residues before it. The gene calls are TRBV7-6 and TRBJ1-4; D is unclear. The CDR3 length is 13 residues. The germline V and J ends were trimmed by 3 bases and 8 bases, with 10 bases remaining between them. Germline CDR1 and CDR2: SGHVS and FNYEAQ. The sequenced part of the CDR3 DNA is TGTGCCAGCAGCTTCGGTTTACGAGAAAAA. Translating it yields CASSFGLREK. In full, the CDR3 reads CASSFGLREKLFF.

To note about this clone: Coverage ceases 3 residues before the CDR3 finishes, and the germline J gene fills in the end. The chain has TRBV7-9 and TRBJ2-1; possibly TRBD1 for D (5 bases). Trimming stripped 7 bases from V and 0 bases from J, with 10 bases between. Germline V gene data show CDR1 as SEHNR and CDR2 as FQNEAQ (reference sequence). This CDR3 region has 14 residues. The CDR3 DNA, read in part, is TGTGCCAGCAAAGGGGCTAGCTCCTACAATGAG. Residues: CASKGASSYNE. The whole CDR3 protein is CASKGASSYNEQFF.

Notes on this clone: The CDR3 extends 3 residues past the end of the read, so its final part is completed from the germline J gene. The chain carries TRBV9 and TRBJ2-1; 9 bases agree with TRBD2. The CDR3 covers 17 residues. After removal of 1 base from V and 6 bases from J, the junction contained 11 bases not matched to a gene. Germline values: CDR1 SGDLS, CDR2 YYNGEE. The CDR3 region is CASSVLMGLAGINEQFF. The DNA read from the CDR3 is TGTGCCAGCAGCGTATTGATGGGCCTAGCGGGAATCAATGAG.

On this clone: Read sequence stops 3 residues before the CDR3 end, and the germline J gene provides the missing end. The J gene is TRBJ2-1, the V gene TRBV5-1; perhaps TRBD1 as D (6 bases). CDR1 SGHRS and CDR2 YFSETQ come from the germline V gene. This CDR3 spans 14 amino acids. V was cut by 6 bases and J by 2 bases, with 12 bases left in between. The sequenced CDR3 bases are TGCGCCAGCAACGGACAGTGGGCCTACAATGAG. Protein product: CASNGQWAYNE. The full-length CDR3 reads as CASNGQWAYNEQFF.

Details on this clone: The DNA ends 3 residues before the CDR3 does, and the rest of the CDR3 is filled in from the germline J gene. J is TRBJ2-1 and V is TRBV30; 8 bases agree with TRBD2. This CDR3 comprises 14 residues. The junction had 4 bases not matched to a gene; V was cut back by 0 bases and J by 6 bases. Germline CDR1 and CDR2: GTSNPN and SVGIG (reference sequence). The CDR3 bases that were read are TGTGCCTGGAGTGTAGGCGGGGGGCTCAATGAG. Amino acids: CAWSVGGGLNE. In full, the CDR3 reads CAWSVGGGLNEQFF.

About this clone itself: Read coverage stops 3 residues before the CDR3 terminus; the germline J gene supplies the remainder. The rearrangement links TRBV18 to TRBJ1-2, with TRBD1 matching 9 bases. The CDR3 covers 13 residues. V shed 2 bases, J shed 6 bases, and the junction held 1 base outside the gene matches. The germline CDR1 and CDR2 sequences are KGHSH and LQKENI. CDR3 DNA, as far as it was read: TGTGCCAGCTCACCAAGACAGGGGGATGGC. Translating it yields CASSPRQGDG. The CDR3 as a whole reads CASSPRQGDGYTF.

Regarding this clone: Read sequence stops 3 residues before the CDR3 end, and the germline J gene provides the missing end. This sequence joins TRBV7-9 and TRBJ1-3; 7 bases are a match to TRBD1. The ends lost 4 bases at V and 0 bases at J; junction bases unmatched: 3. The CDR3 is 15 amino acids. The germline V gene encodes CDR1 SEHNR and CDR2 FQNEAQ (reference sequence). The sequenced part of the CDR3 DNA is TGTGCCAGCAGCTCGGACAGGCTCTCTGGAAACACC. It yields the protein CASSSDRLSGNT. The whole CDR3 sequence is CASSSDRLSGNTIYF.

In regard to this clone: Read coverage stops 3 residues before the CDR3 terminus; the germline J gene supplies the remainder. The chain has TRBV7-9 and TRBJ1-1, with D perhaps TRBD1 (6 bases). The CDR3 covers 15 residues. V was trimmed by 6 bases and J by 2 bases, leaving 16 bases between them. Germline lookup yields CDR1 SEHNR and CDR2 FQNEAQ (reference sequence). The CDR3 region is CASRPTGGTNTEAFF. CDR3 DNA, as far as it was read: TGTGCCAGCAGACCTACGGGGGGGACAAACACTGAA.